These 30 T cell receptor beta chains originate from one sample sequenced in a study of T cells in localized non-small cell lung cancer. Repertoires were generated with immunoSEQ multiplex PCR, while TCRdb's copy carries only in-frame clones and drops some. The repertoire holds fewer than 100,000 clones, with around 84% as singletons. The material was peripheral blood, obtained before any cancer treatment. Every receptor here comes from an older female donor with stage I lung adenocarcinoma.

The CDR3 coding sequence is TGTGCCAGCAGCACACAACCAGGGGAGGGAGGAACTGAAGCTTTCTTT. Its protein product is CASSTQPGEGGTEAFF. The chain links TRBV21-1 to TRBJ1-1. TRBV21-1 is designated a pseudogene. The CDR3 extends over 16 amino acids.

The chain employs TRBV30 and TRBJ1-6, with 7 positions matching TRBD1. Germline trimming cut 4 bases from V and 8 bases from J; bases unmatched to any gene: 5. Germline V CDR1 and CDR2: GTSNPN, SVGIG (reference sequence). The CDR3 contains 13 residues. CDR3 coding DNA: TGTGCCTGGATCAGGCAGGGGGATTCACCCCTCCACTTT. It is translated as CAWIRQGDSPLHF. Together with reference TRBV30 and TRBJ1-6, the CDR3 gives the full variable domain: SQTIHQWPATLVQPVGSPLSLECTVEGTSNPNLYWYRQAAGRGLQLLFYSVGIGQISSEVPQNLSASRPQDRQFILSSKKLLLSDSGFYLCAWIRQGDSPLHFGNGTRLTVT.

This sequence joins TRBV27 and TRBJ1-5; TRBD1 agrees at 9 bases. CDR3 length: 15 residues. CDR1 and CDR2 (germline): MNHEY, SMNVEV (reference sequence). The J segment lost 6 bases and the V segment lost 0 bases, leaving 3 bases of the junction unmatched. The CDR3 protein is CASSLSQDRGQPQHF. DNA of the CDR3: TGTGCCAGCAGTTTATCCCAGGACAGGGGTCAGCCCCAGCATTTT.

V gene TRBV4-1 combines with J gene TRBJ2-3; 9 bases align to TRBD2. The germline CDR1 and CDR2 sequences are MGHRA and YSYEKL. With 3 bases clipped from V and 5 bases from J, the junction kept 9 bases outside the gene matches. The CDR3 covers 16 residues. CDR3 DNA sequence: TGCGCCAGCAGCCAGATGGGCGGGAGGGCTCTAGATACGCAGTATTTT. Protein: CASSQMGGRALDTQYF.

The chain has TRBV19 and TRBJ1-5; possibly TRBD1 for D (6 bases). V shed 5 bases and J shed 3 bases, with 14 bases lying between them. This CDR3 region has 15 residues. Germline CDR1 reads LNHDA; CDR2 reads SQIVND (reference sequence). CDR3 amino acids: CASSGGLRVNQPQHF. The CDR3 region has the DNA TGTGCCAGTAGTGGGGGCCTGAGAGTCAATCAGCCCCAGCATTTT.

The CDR3 spells CASSPPGGTYEQYF. CDR3 sequence (DNA): TGTGCCAGCAGCCCCCCGGGAGGGACCTACGAGCAGTACTTC. The chain recombines TRBV7-9 with TRBJ2-7; 8 bases fit TRBD2. Germline assignment: CDR1 SEHNR and CDR2 FQNEAQ (reference sequence). V lost 5 bases to trimming and J lost 2 bases; unmatched junction nucleotides: 5. This CDR3 spans 14 amino acids.

As for this clone: Additional DNA sequences in this sample encode the identical CDR3. V is TRBV5-1 and J is TRBJ2-1, with TRBD2 matching 9 bases. Losses at the gene ends were 0 bases for V and 4 bases for J; bases not matched to a gene: 5. Germline V lookup: CDR1 SGHRS, CDR2 YFSETQ. The CDR3 is 16 amino acids. CDR3 amino acids: CASSLVGLAGYNEQFF. In nucleotides, the CDR3 is TGCGCCAGCAGCTTGGTGGGGCTAGCGGGATACAATGAGCAGTTCTTC.

This clone was detected a few times. The chain couples TRBV2 to TRBJ1-6; D is perhaps TRBD1 (6 bases). V dropped 7 bases and J dropped 7 bases, with 14 bases sitting between them. The CDR3 covers 14 residues. Per the germline V gene, CDR1 is SNHLY and CDR2 is FYNNEI. CDR3 in DNA: TGTGCCAGCAATCGGGTCAGGGGAAATTCACCCCTCCACTTT. Residues: CASNRVRGNSPLHF.

The chain uses TRBV19 and TRBJ2-1, with 8 nucleotides matching TRBD2. CDR1 and CDR2 (germline): LNHDA, SQIVND (reference sequence). With 4 bases clipped from V and 12 bases from J, the junction kept 8 bases outside the gene matches. The CDR3 is 13 amino acids. This CDR3 reads CASSRTWREVQFF. CDR3 coding DNA: TGTGCCAGTAGTAGAACCTGGCGGGAGGTGCAGTTCTTC.

V usage is TRBV7-2 and J usage is TRBJ1-2; 7 bases align to TRBD1. Trimming took 3 bases from V and 8 from J; bases not matched to a gene: 12. CDR1 is SGHTA, CDR2 FQGNSA, per germline. This CDR3 has 15 residues. The CDR3 DNA sequence: TGTGCCAGCAGCTTGGAGCTGGACAGGTCAGGCGGCTACACCTTC. Translating gives CASSLELDRSGGYTF.

This sequence joins TRBV25-1 and TRBJ2-1; perhaps D is TRBD1 or TRBD2 (5 bases each). Germline CDR1 reads MGHDK; CDR2 reads SYGVNS. The ends were cut back, 2 bases at V and 5 bases at J, with 16 bases in the middle. CDR3 length equals 16 residues. In nucleotides, the CDR3 is TGTGCCAGCAGTGAACTCTCCTATGGGGACCACAATGAGCAGTTCTTC. As protein: CASSELSYGDHNEQFF.

The chain carries TRBV18 and TRBJ1-6; 7 bases fit TRBD1. The CDR3 has 14 amino acids. The ends lost 6 bases at V and 10 bases at J; junction bases unmatched: 9. Germline V CDR1 and CDR2: KGHSH, LQKENI. The chain's CDR3 is CASSYRDSQSPLHF. The CDR3 DNA reads as TGTGCCAGCTCCTATAGGGACAGTCAATCACCCCTCCACTTT.

V gene TRBV28 combines with J gene TRBJ2-3; the match to TRBD2 covers 9 bases. In germline, CDR1 is MDHEN, CDR2 SYDVKM. The ends lost 5 bases at V and 2 bases at J; junction bases unmatched: 5. The CDR3 covers 15 residues. CDR3 nucleotides: TGTGCCAGCAGTAAACTAGCGGGCCTCACAGATACGCAGTATTTT. Translating gives CASSKLAGLTDTQYF.

The sample holds a few counts of this clone. This chain joins TRBV29-1 and TRBJ1-5; D is undetermined. Germline CDR1 SQVTM, CDR2 ANQGSEA. V was cut by 1 base and J by 5 bases, with 6 bases left in between. The CDR3 consists of 12 residues. The CDR3 here is CSVEADDQPQHF. The DNA of the CDR3 is TGCAGCGTTGAAGCAGACGATCAGCCCCAGCATTTT.

This clone was observed a single time. The rearrangement joins TRBV30 to TRBJ2-1; D may be TRBD2 (6 bases). The germline gives CDR1 GTSNPN, CDR2 SVGIG (reference sequence). The CDR3 consists of 13 residues. V was shortened by 5 bases and J by 7 bases, with 15 bases between the two germline ends. CDR3 protein: CAWAKAGRNEQFF. For the CDR3, the DNA is TGTGCCTGGGCCAAGGCCGGGAGAAATGAGCAGTTCTTC.

The chain is built from TRBV5-1 and TRBJ2-1; possible D gene TRBD2, 5 bases. The germline V gene has CDR1 SGHRS and CDR2 YFSETQ. The CDR3 has 15 residues. V was pared by 0 bases and J by 5 bases, with 12 bases between. The CDR3 DNA follows: TGCGCCAGCAGCTTGGTATTAGCGAGTCACAATGAGCAGTTCTTC. It yields the protein CASSLVLASHNEQFF.

There are a few counts of this clone. The V call is TRBV5-8, the J call TRBJ1-2, with unresolved D. The CDR3 consists of 14 residues. Germline values: CDR1 SGHTS, CDR2 YDEGEE. Trimming removed 0 bases from V and 3 bases from J, with 9 bases in between. Here the CDR3 DNA reads TGTGCCAGCAGCTTGGTTCGTGGGGACTATGGCTACACCTTC. It yields the protein CASSLVRGDYGYTF.

The chain combines TRBV4-2 with TRBJ2-5; TRBD2 agrees at 9 bases. This CDR3 has 16 residues. Trimming removed 4 bases from V and 5 bases from J; junction bases left unmatched: 11. CDR1 and CDR2 from the germline V gene are LGHNA and YNFKEQ. The CDR3 loop is CASSPSSGSGRETQYF. CDR3 coding DNA: TGTGCCAGCAGCCCCAGCAGCGGGAGCGGGAGGGAGACCCAGTACTTC.

In this sample, this clone turned up a few times. This chain uses TRBV6-5 with TRBJ1-4; D gene ambiguous. In germline, CDR1 is MNHEY, CDR2 SVGAGI. Trimming cost V 8 bases and J 8 bases, with 18 bases left between them. The CDR3 loop spans 14 amino acids. Written as DNA, the CDR3 is TGTGCCAGCGCTTCCGGGCTCTTAATGGAAAAACTGTTTTTT. It encodes CASASGLLMEKLFF.

The chain couples TRBV11-2 to TRBJ2-3; no clear D. The CDR3 length is 14 residues. Germline V gene sequence: CDR1 SGHAT, CDR2 FQNNGV. V lost 3 bases and J 2 bases, leaving 9 bases between the germline ends. CDR3 DNA: TGTGCCAGCAGCTTTCGTGGCACCACAGATACGCAGTATTTT. This codes for CASSFRGTTDTQYF. Supplemented by reference TRBV11-2 and TRBJ2-3, the full variable domain reads EAGVAQSPRYKIIEKRQSVAFWCNPISGHATLYWYQQILGQGPKLLIQFQNNGVVDDSQLPKDRFSAERLKGVDSTLKIQPAKLEDSAVYLCASSFRGTTDTQYFGPGTRLTVL.

This clone was counted only a few times. V and J are TRBV6-1 and TRBJ2-2; 8 nucleotides align to TRBD2. The ends lost 8 bases at V and 6 bases at J; junction bases unmatched: 11. Germline V gene lookup returns CDR1 MNHNS and CDR2 SASEGT. The CDR3 loop spans 15 amino acids. The CDR3 DNA reads as TGTGCCAGCGCTAAAGCGGGGGCGGGCGCCGGGGAGCTGTTTTTT. Translation gives CASAKAGAGAGELFF.

The rearrangement links TRBV6-6 to TRBJ2-3, with 14 positions matching TRBD2. There are 16 residues in the CDR3. CDR1 and CDR2 from the germline V gene are MNHNY and SVGAGI (reference sequence). The trim removed 6 bases at V and 4 bases at J, leaving 6 bases unmatched. CDR3 in amino acids: CASRRGLAGVADTQYF. Here the CDR3 DNA reads TGTGCCAGCAGAAGGGGACTAGCGGGAGTGGCAGATACGCAGTATTTT.

The genes are TRBV6-5 and TRBJ1-1; 9 nucleotides match TRBD1. CDR1 is MNHEY, CDR2 SVGAGI, per germline. The CDR3 extends over 14 amino acids. Trimming took 6 bases from V and 4 from J; bases not matched to a gene: 6. The CDR3 here is CASRLRTGVTEAFF. The CDR3 coding sequence is TGTGCCAGCAGACTCAGGACAGGGGTCACTGAAGCTTTCTTT.

The chain links TRBV5-6 to TRBJ1-2; 7 nucleotides agree with TRBD1. Looked up from germline, CDR1 is SGHDT and CDR2 is YYEEEE. The J segment lost 4 bases and the V segment lost 4 bases, leaving 13 bases of the junction unmatched. The CDR3 consists of 16 residues. The CDR3 region has the DNA TGTGCCAGCAGCCGCGGAATAGGGGGCCGTACCTATGGCTACACCTTC. Translating it yields CASSRGIGGRTYGYTF. The full variable domain, in which reference TRBV5-6 and TRBJ1-2 provide the parts outside the CDR3, is DAGVTQSPTHLIKTRGQQVTLRCSPKSGHDTVSWYQQALGQGPQFIFQYYEEEERQRGNFPDRFSGHQFPNYSSELNVNALLLGDSALYLCASSRGIGGRTYGYTFGSGTRLTVV.

This chain links TRBV5-1 with TRBJ1-5; D unresolved. The CDR3 contains 15 residues. CDR1 and CDR2 from the germline V gene are SGHRS and YFSETQ. The V end was cut by 0 bases, the J end by 3 bases, with 10 bases between. CDR3 bases: TGCGCCAGCAGCTTGGCCCTGGGCCCCAATCAGCCCCAGCATTTT. The encoded protein is CASSLALGPNQPQHF.

The CDR3 sequence: CASSDNRRDTEAFF. For the CDR3, the DNA is TGTGCCAGCAGCGACAACAGGAGGGACACTGAAGCTTTCTTT. The chain joins TRBV7-3 to TRBJ1-1; a possible D gene is TRBD1 (5 bases). V was trimmed by 5 bases and J by 3 bases, leaving 13 bases between them. Germline CDR1 reads SGHTA; CDR2 reads FQGTGA. The CDR3 runs 14 residues.

The chain combines TRBV7-9 with TRBJ1-4, with TRBD1 matching over 8 bases. This CDR3 is built from 14 residues. With 5 bases clipped from V and 2 bases from J, the junction kept 1 base outside the gene matches. Germline-derived CDR1 and CDR2 are SEHNR and FQNEAQ (reference sequence). The CDR3 reads CASSRDRTNEKLFF. Here the CDR3 DNA reads TGTGCCAGCAGCCGGGACAGGACTAATGAAAAACTGTTTTTT.

The chain's CDR3 is CASSVETGFYEQYF. Here the CDR3 DNA reads TGTGCCAGCAGCGTGGAGACAGGGTTTTACGAGCAGTACTTC. The chain is built from TRBV9 and TRBJ2-7; 7 bases are a match to TRBD1. CDR3 size: 14 residues. Trimming removed 2 bases from V and 4 bases from J; junction bases left unmatched: 6. In germline, CDR1 is SGDLS, CDR2 YYNGEE.

This clone was seen only once. CDR3 protein: CASIPGGDLTGELFF. CDR3 DNA: TGTGCCAGCATCCCAGGTGGGGACCTCACCGGGGAGCTGTTTTTT. The chain carries TRBV28 and TRBJ2-2; D may match TRBD1 or TRBD2 (5 bases each). V was trimmed by 7 bases and J by 4 bases, leaving 16 bases between them. The CDR3 is 15 amino acids. Germline CDR1 is MDHEN and CDR2 is SYDVKM.

The V call is TRBV2, the J call TRBJ2-3; D ambiguous. The V and J ends lost 1 base and 2 bases respectively, with 4 bases between them. Germline V gene sequence: CDR1 SNHLY, CDR2 FYNNEI. The CDR3 totals 13 residues. The CDR3 bases are TGTGCCAGCAGTGAAGTTGTCACAGATACGCAGTATTTT. Translating gives CASSEVVTDTQYF.